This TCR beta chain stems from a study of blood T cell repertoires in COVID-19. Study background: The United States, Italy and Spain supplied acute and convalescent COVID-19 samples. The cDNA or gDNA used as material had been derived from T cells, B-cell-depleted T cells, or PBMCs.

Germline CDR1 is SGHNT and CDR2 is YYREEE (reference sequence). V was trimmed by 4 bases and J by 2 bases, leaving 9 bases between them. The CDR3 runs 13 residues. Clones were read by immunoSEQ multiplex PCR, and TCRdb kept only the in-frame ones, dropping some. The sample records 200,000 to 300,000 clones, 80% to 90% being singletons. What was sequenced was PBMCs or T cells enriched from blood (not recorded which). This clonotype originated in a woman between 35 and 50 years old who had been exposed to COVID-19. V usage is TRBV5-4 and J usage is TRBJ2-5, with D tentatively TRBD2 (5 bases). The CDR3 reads CASSREGQETQYF. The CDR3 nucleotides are TGTGCCAGCAGCCGGGAAGGGCAAGAGACCCAGTACTTC. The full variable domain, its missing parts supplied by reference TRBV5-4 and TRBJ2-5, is ETGVTQSPTHLIKTRGQQVTLRCSSQSGHNTVSWYQQALGQGPQFIFQYYREEENGRGNFPPRFSGLQFPNYSSELNVNALELDDSALYLCASSREGQETQYFGPGTRLLVL.